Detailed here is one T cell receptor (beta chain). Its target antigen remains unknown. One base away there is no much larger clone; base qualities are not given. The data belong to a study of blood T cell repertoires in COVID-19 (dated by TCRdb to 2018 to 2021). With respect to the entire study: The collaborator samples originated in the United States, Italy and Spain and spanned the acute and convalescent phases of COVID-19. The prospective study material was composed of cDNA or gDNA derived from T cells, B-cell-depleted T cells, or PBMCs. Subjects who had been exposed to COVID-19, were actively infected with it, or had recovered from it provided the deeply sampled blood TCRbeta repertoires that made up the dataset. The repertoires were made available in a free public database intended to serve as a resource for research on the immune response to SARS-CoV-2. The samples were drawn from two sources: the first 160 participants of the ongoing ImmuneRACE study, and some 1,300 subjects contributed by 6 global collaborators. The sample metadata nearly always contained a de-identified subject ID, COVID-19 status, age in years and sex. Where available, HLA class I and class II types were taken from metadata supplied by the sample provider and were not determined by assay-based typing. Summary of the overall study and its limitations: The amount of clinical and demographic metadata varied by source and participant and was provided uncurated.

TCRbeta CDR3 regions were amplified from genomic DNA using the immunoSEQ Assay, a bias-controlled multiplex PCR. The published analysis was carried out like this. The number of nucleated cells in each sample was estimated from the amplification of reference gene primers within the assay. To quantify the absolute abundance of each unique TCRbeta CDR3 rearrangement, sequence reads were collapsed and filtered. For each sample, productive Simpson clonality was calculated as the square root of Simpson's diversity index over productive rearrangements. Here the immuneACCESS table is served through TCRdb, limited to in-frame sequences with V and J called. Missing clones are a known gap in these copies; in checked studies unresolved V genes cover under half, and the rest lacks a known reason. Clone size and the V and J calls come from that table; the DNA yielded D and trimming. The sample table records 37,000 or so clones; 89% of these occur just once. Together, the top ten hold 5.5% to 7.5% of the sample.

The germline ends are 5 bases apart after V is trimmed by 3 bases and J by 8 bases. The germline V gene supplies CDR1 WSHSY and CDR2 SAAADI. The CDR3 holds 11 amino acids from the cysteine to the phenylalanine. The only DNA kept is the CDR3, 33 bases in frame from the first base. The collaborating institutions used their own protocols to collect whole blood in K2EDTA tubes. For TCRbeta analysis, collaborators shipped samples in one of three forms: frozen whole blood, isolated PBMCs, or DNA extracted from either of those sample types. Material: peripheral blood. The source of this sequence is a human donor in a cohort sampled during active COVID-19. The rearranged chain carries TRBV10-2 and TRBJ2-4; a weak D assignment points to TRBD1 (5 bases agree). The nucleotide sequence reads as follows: TGCGCCAGCAGTGAAGGGGACATTCAGTACTTC. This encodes CASSEGDIQYF.